Each of the 24 T cell receptor beta chains below was sequenced from the same sample in a study of T cell repertoires in cytomegalovirus infection. A single record per CDR3 protein comes from TCRdb applying MiXCR to the reads. The sample consists of about 69,000 distinct CDR3 sequences, under 30% of them appearing once. No antigen has been identified for these receptors. The specimen comprised CD8+ T cells from cultured PBMCs, sampled from culture after CMV antigen stimulation. These receptors were obtained from a human donor in good health (CMV status not recorded). Some clones in this sample may be carry-over from other donors' samples.

The rearrangement uses TRBV7-2 and TRBJ1-2, with D perhaps matching TRBD1 (5 bases). The CDR3 is made up of 12 amino acids. V lost 5 bases, J lost 14 bases, and 18 bases lay in between. CDR1 and CDR2 from the germline V gene are SGHTA and FQGNSA. CDR3 bases: TGTGCCAGCAGCCCAAAGACCGGGACGGGAACCTTC. Translating it yields CASSPKTGTGTF.

The gene calls are TRBV19 and TRBJ2-6; D uncertain. The V end lost 7 bases, the J end lost 1 base, and 11 bases lay between the germline ends. Germline V gives CDR1 LNHDA, CDR2 SQIVND (reference sequence). CDR3 length equals 15 residues. This CDR3 reads CASTVLGSGANVLTF. In nucleotides, the CDR3 is TGTGCCAGTACCGTCTTAGGGTCTGGGGCCAACGTCCTGACTTTC.

The rearrangement links TRBV19 to TRBJ1-6, with 9 bases lining up with TRBD1. The germline gives CDR1 LNHDA, CDR2 SQIVND (reference sequence). V dropped 7 bases and J dropped 5; count of bases not matched to a gene: 9. The CDR3 covers 16 residues. CDR3 in DNA: TGTGCCAGTAAAGAGGACAGGGGCATTGATAATTCACCCCTCCACTTT. Its protein is CASKEDRGIDNSPLHF.

The chain couples TRBV11-2 to TRBJ2-3; 7 bases map to TRBD2. The CDR3 is 15 amino acids. Germline V lookup: CDR1 SGHAT, CDR2 FQNNGV. V lost 0 bases, J lost 4 bases, and 4 bases stayed unmatched. CDR3 bases: TGTGCCAGCAGCTTAGATGAGAGCGGGGCAGATACGCAGTATTTT. Translated, it gives CASSLDESGADTQYF.

This clonotype appeared many times. V gene TRBV5-4 combines with J gene TRBJ1-2; D unclear. The germline gives CDR1 SGHNT, CDR2 YYREEE (reference sequence). The V end was cut by 4 bases, the J end by 5 bases, with 9 bases between. The CDR3 totals 12 residues. CDR3 nucleotides: TGTGCCAGCAGCACGACCGTGTATGGCTACACCTTC. Translation gives CASSTTVYGYTF.

This clonotype appeared many times. V is TRBV7-2 and J is TRBJ2-1; D might be TRBD1 or TRBD2, each matching 5 bases. Germline CDR1 is SGHTA and CDR2 is FQGNSA. The CDR3 length is 14 residues. V dropped 5 bases and J dropped 2 bases, with 10 bases sitting between them. CDR3 DNA: TGTGCCAGCAGCGGGACGGCAGCCTACAATGAGCAGTTCTTC. It encodes CASSGTAAYNEQFF. Drawing the rest from reference TRBV7-2 and TRBJ2-1, the complete variable domain is GAGVSQSPSNKVTEKGKDVELRCDPISGHTALYWYRQSLGQGLEFLIYFQGNSAPDKSGLPSDRFSAERTGGSVSTLTIQRTQQEDSAVYLCASSGTAAYNEQFFGPGTRLTVL.

This clonotype was seen a handful of times. The genes are TRBV7-2 and TRBJ1-4; D unresolved. Per the germline V gene, CDR1 is SGHTA and CDR2 is FQGNSA. The V end was cut by 8 bases, the J end by 7 bases, with 14 bases between. CDR3 length: 13 amino acids. CDR3 nucleotide sequence: TGTGCCAGCCTCCGGGTGGTCGGTGAAAAACTGTTTTTT. Protein sequence: CASLRVVGEKLFF.

The chain uses TRBV9 and TRBJ2-3, with 7 bases fitting TRBD2. The CDR3 has 14 amino acids. V trimming: 2 bases; J trimming: 3 bases; junction bases outside the gene matches: 3. The germline V gene encodes CDR1 SGDLS and CDR2 YYNGEE. In DNA, the CDR3 is TGTGCCAGCAGCGTTGCCGGGAGGACAGATACGCAGTATTTT. Translated: CASSVAGRTDTQYF. The full variable domain, with the rest looked up from reference TRBV9 and TRBJ2-3, is DSGVTQTPKHLITATGQRVTLRCSPRSGDLSVYWYQQSLDQGLQFLIQYYNGEERAKGNILERFSAQQFPDLHSELNLSSLELGDSALYFCASSVAGRTDTQYFGPGTRLTVL.

The V call is TRBV7-2, the J call TRBJ2-2; weak D call: TRBD1 (5 bases). This CDR3 is 14 amino acids long. V shed 3 bases and J shed 4 bases, with 9 bases lying between them. Germline lookup yields CDR1 SGHTA and CDR2 FQGNSA. CDR3 bases: TGTGCCAGCAGCTTTTCAGACAGCACCGGGGAGCTGTTTTTT. Translation gives CASSFSDSTGELFF.

V usage is TRBV11-3 and J usage is TRBJ2-3, with D uncertain. Trimming took 4 bases from V and 3 from J, leaving 8 bases between them. This CDR3 has 13 amino acids. Germline V gene sequence: CDR1 SGHNT, CDR2 YENEEA. DNA of the CDR3: TGTGCCAGCAGCTCTATCGGGACAGATACGCAGTATTTT. As protein: CASSSIGTDTQYF.

This clonotype was seen repeatedly, ten times or more. The CDR3 coding sequence is TGTGCCAGCAGTTTGCGTACTTGGGGCACAGATACGCAGTATTTT. It translates to CASSLRTWGTDTQYF. The V and J genes are TRBV12-3 or TRBV12-4 and TRBJ2-3; D is undetermined. With 3 bases removed from V and 1 base from J, the gap between germline ends came to 11 bases. The CDR3 covers 15 residues.

The J gene is TRBJ2-2, the V gene TRBV15, with TRBD1 matching 9 bases. The CDR3 contains 15 residues. CDR1 is LNHNV and CDR2 is YYDKDF in the germline V gene (reference sequence). After removal of 4 bases from V and 3 bases from J, the junction contained 3 bases not matched to a gene. This CDR3 reads CATSTGQGYTGELFF. In nucleotides, the CDR3 is TGTGCCACCAGCACCGGACAGGGGTACACCGGGGAGCTGTTTTTT.

The chain is built from TRBV9 and TRBJ1-5, with D possibly TRBD1 on 6 matching bases. V lost 4 bases to trimming and J lost 7 bases, with 15 bases between them. Per the germline V gene, CDR1 is SGDLS and CDR2 is YYNGEE. The length of the CDR3 is 14 residues. CDR3 loop: CASSPGGARQPQHF. The DNA for the CDR3 is TGTGCCAGCAGCCCTGGGGGGGCCCGCCAGCCCCAGCATTTT.

The chain couples TRBV18 to TRBJ1-4; a possible D gene is TRBD1 (6 bases). Trimming left V 3 bases short and J 13 bases short, with 12 bases between. The CDR3 is 12 residues long. Germline V lookup: CDR1 KGHSH, CDR2 LQKENI. CDR3 DNA: TGTGCCAGCTCACCTTCAGGGGAGGGACTGTTTTTT. Its translation is CASSPSGEGLFF.

This clonotype came up many times. The chain employs TRBV30 and TRBJ2-3; the D gene is possibly TRBD1 (6 bases). The germline V gene encodes CDR1 GTSNPN and CDR2 SVGIG (reference sequence). The CDR3 runs 16 residues. The germline V and J ends were trimmed by 2 bases and 0 bases, with 15 bases remaining between them. CDR3 DNA: TGTGCCTGGAGTCTTGGACAGCACGCTAGCACAGATACGCAGTATTTT. Protein product: CAWSLGQHASTDTQYF.

This clonotype was counted many times. V gene TRBV9 combines with J gene TRBJ2-1; 9 bases match TRBD2. Germline V gives CDR1 SGDLS, CDR2 YYNGEE. With 4 bases clipped from V and 0 bases from J, the junction kept 14 bases outside the gene matches. The CDR3 is 19 residues long. CDR3 residues: CASSPALLTSGHSYNEQFF. For the CDR3, the DNA is TGTGCCAGCAGCCCTGCCCTTTTGACTAGCGGCCACTCCTACAATGAGCAGTTCTTC. The variable domain in full, with the rest retrieved from reference TRBV9 and TRBJ2-1, is DSGVTQTPKHLITATGQRVTLRCSPRSGDLSVYWYQQSLDQGLQFLIQYYNGEERAKGNILERFSAQQFPDLHSELNLSSLELGDSALYFCASSPALLTSGHSYNEQFFGPGTRLTVL.

The chain links TRBV9 to TRBJ1-4; TRBD1 aligns across 7 bases. The length of the CDR3 is 13 residues. The germline V gene has CDR1 SGDLS and CDR2 YYNGEE. Trimming removed 4 bases from V and 5 bases from J; junction bases left unmatched: 2. DNA of the CDR3: TGTGCCAGCAGCTCGGGACAGAATGAAAAACTGTTTTTT. The encoded protein is CASSSGQNEKLFF.

The chain is built from TRBV29-1 and TRBJ2-2; D uncertain. Germline loops: CDR1 SQVTM, CDR2 ANQGSEA. This CDR3 region has 15 residues. V lost 0 bases to trimming and J lost 3 bases, with 11 bases between them. The CDR3 spells CSVEDESAYTGELFF. The CDR3, as DNA: TGCAGCGTTGAAGATGAGAGCGCGTACACCGGGGAGCTGTTTTTT.

This chain's CDR3 is CASSYSTGKAGSPYNEQFF. CDR3 bases: TGTGCCAGCAGTTACTCGACGGGTAAAGCGGGAAGCCCCTACAATGAGCAGTTCTTC. The chain couples TRBV6-2 or TRBV6-3 to TRBJ2-1; 7 bases agree with TRBD2. Germline V CDR1 and CDR2: MNHEY, SVGEGT. This CDR3 is built from 19 residues. After removal of 0 bases from V and 2 bases from J, the junction contained 13 bases not matched to a gene.

This clonotype appeared a few times. This sequence joins TRBV19 and TRBJ2-1; TRBD1 is a possible D gene (6 bases). Between the trimmed V and J ends, which lost 7 bases and 8 bases, there was a span of 18 bases. The CDR3 has 14 amino acids. The germline V gene encodes CDR1 LNHDA and CDR2 SQIVND (reference sequence). The CDR3 region is CASKEPGDGDEQFF. DNA of the CDR3: TGTGCCAGTAAGGAGCCAGGGGACGGCGATGAGCAGTTCTTC.

The chain couples TRBV12-3 or TRBV12-4 to TRBJ2-1; D ambiguous. V gave up 2 bases and J gave up 8 bases, with 7 bases separating them. The CDR3 consists of 12 residues. The chain's CDR3 is CASSLKAYEQFF. The CDR3, as DNA: TGTGCCAGCAGTTTAAAGGCGTATGAGCAGTTCTTC.

The chain employs TRBV12-3 or TRBV12-4 and TRBJ2-7; D is perhaps TRBD1 (6 bases). CDR3 length: 13 amino acids. V gave up 1 base and J gave up 2 bases, with 6 bases separating them. The CDR3 reads CASSLGDTYEQYF. As DNA, the CDR3 is TGTGCCAGCAGTTTAGGGGACACCTACGAGCAGTACTTC.

This chain links TRBV6-2 or TRBV6-3 with TRBJ1-2, with D hard to call. Trimming stripped 0 bases from V and 3 bases from J, with 11 bases between. The V gene's germline CDR1 is MNHEY and CDR2 SVGEGT. This CDR3 contains 15 residues. The CDR3 region has the DNA TGTGCCAGCAGTTACTCGACGGTCAGCGACTATGGCTACACCTTC. Translated: CASSYSTVSDYGYTF.

This clonotype has only a few counts. This chain connects TRBV25-1 to TRBJ2-3; maybe TRBD1 (6 bases). Germline V lookup: CDR1 MGHDK, CDR2 SYGVNS. V was clipped by 3 bases and J by 3 bases, with 25 bases between them. This CDR3 has 19 amino acids. This chain's CDR3 is CASSEFPSQTGPHTDTQYF. CDR3 DNA sequence: TGTGCCAGCAGTGAGTTTCCCTCTCAGACAGGACCGCATACAGATACGCAGTATTTT.